This is a list of T cell receptor beta chains from one sample in a study of T-cell reconstitution after alpha-beta-depleted transplantation in children. TCRdb itself ran the PCR reads through MiXCR, one entry per CDR3 protein. The data show about 640,000 distinct CDR3 sequences, roughly 17% seen once. The sequences come from PBMCs from the stem cell graft donor, collected from the stem cell graft. Every receptor here comes from a human donor who donated a stem cell graft to a child with acute myeloid leukemia. Both conserved end residues are part of each CDR3. Fields, in order: J gene, clone size, V gene, D gene, CDR3 DNA, CDR3 protein. The D gene is left open where the match is weak. Size values are once, few and many counts, or a class for expanded clones, and some rows have none.

TRBJ2-5 few TRBV12-3/TRBV12-4 NA TGTGCCAGCAGTTTAGATACCAGAGAGACCCAGTACTTC CASSLDTRETQYF
TRBJ2-2 NA TRBV12-3/TRBV12-4 NA TGTGCCAGCAGTCCTAGGGGAGATGGCACCGGGGAGCTGTTTTTT CASSPRGDGTGELFF
TRBJ2-3 many TRBV4-3 NA TGCGCCAGCAGCCAAGATGGGGGGATAGATACGCAGTATTTT CASSQDGGIDTQYF
TRBJ2-7 NA TRBV7-2 TRBD1 TGTGCCAGCAGCTTAGGCCGGACAGGCTACGAGCAGTACTTC CASSLGRTGYEQYF
TRBJ1-5 NA TRBV7-9 NA TGTGCCAGCAGCGAGACCGGGACCAGCAATCAGCCCCAGCATTTT CASSETGTSNQPQHF
TRBJ1-2 NA TRBV30 NA TGTGCCTGGAGTGTACAGCTCTATGGCTACACCTTC CAWSVQLYGYTF
TRBJ2-5 few TRBV24-1 NA TGTGCCACCAGGGGGACCTCCGGAGAGACCCAGTACTTC CATRGTSGETQYF
TRBJ2-2 NA TRBV20-1 NA TGCAGTGCTAGCGTACCCACTAACACCGGGGAGCTGTTTTTT CSASVPTNTGELFF
TRBJ1-5 many TRBV20-1 NA TGCAGTGCTAGAGCCGGGCGTAGCAATCAGCCCCAGCATTTT CSARAGRSNQPQHF
TRBJ1-6 once TRBV6-2/TRBV6-3 TRBD1 TGTGCCAGCAGTTACCCACGGGACAGCTCTTCACCCCTCCACTTT CASSYPRDSSSPLHF
TRBJ1-2 few TRBV3-1 TRBD1 TGTGCCAGCAGCCATATTGAGTACGGGACAGGGCTTCACTCGCCAGCTAACTATGGCTACACCTTC CASSHIEYGTGLHSPANYGYTF
TRBJ1-5 few TRBV5-1 NA TGCGCCAGCAGCTTGGGCGAAGGTATGGGCAATCAGCCCCAGCATTTT CASSLGEGMGNQPQHF
TRBJ2-3 NA TRBV5-1 NA TGCGCCAGCAGAGCGGACGGAGGTATAGATACGCAGTATTTT CASRADGGIDTQYF
TRBJ1-2 few TRBV5-1 TRBD1 TGCGCCAGTGGAACAGGGGTAGACTATGGCTACACCTTC CASGTGVDYGYTF
TRBJ1-1 medium-sized TRBV20-1 TRBD1 TGCAGTGCTAGAGATCCAAGGACAGGGGGAAACATGAACACTGAAGCTTTCTTT CSARDPRTGGNMNTEAFF
TRBJ1-1 NA TRBV6-5 TRBD1 TGTGCCAGCAGTTATAGTCTCGGGACAGGGACTGAAGCTTTCTTT CASSYSLGTGTEAFF
TRBJ2-5 few TRBV29-1 NA TGCAGCGCGGGTCCCTCGACGGAGACCCAGTACTTC CSAGPSTETQYF
TRBJ1-2 few TRBV12-3/TRBV12-4 NA TGTGCCAGCAGACAAGACAGGAACTATGGCTACACCTTC CASRQDRNYGYTF
TRBJ2-1 NA TRBV20-1 NA TGCAGTGCTAGAGATAGACTAGACTACTACAATGAGCAGTTCTTC CSARDRLDYYNEQFF
TRBJ2-1 many TRBV15 NA TGTGCCACCAGCAGAGAAGGAAACAATGAGCAGTTCTTC CATSREGNNEQFF
TRBJ2-7 few TRBV30 TRBD1 TGTGCCTTCTCCCGGGACAGCTTTTACGAGCAGTACTTC CAFSRDSFYEQYF
TRBJ2-1 many TRBV10-3 NA TGTGCCATCAGTGAGTCAGGGAGGTCCCGGGGCTACAATGAGCAGTTCTTC CAISESGRSRGYNEQFF
TRBJ2-1 many TRBV20-1 NA TGCAGTGCTAGACGGCGAGGCTCCTACAATGAGCAGTTCTTC CSARRRGSYNEQFF
TRBJ1-1 NA TRBV4-2 NA TGTGCCAGCAGCCAAGAGGCAGCGGGCGCTTTGAACACTGAAGCTTTCTTT CASSQEAAGALNTEAFF
TRBJ1-1 few TRBV6-4 TRBD1 TGTGCCAGCCGACAGGGGACGGGCACTGAAGCTTTCTTT CASRQGTGTEAFF
TRBJ2-5 few TRBV7-6 TRBD2 TGTGCCAGCAGCCCCGTAGGGGGGACTAGCGTTAAAGAGACCCAGTACTTC CASSPVGGTSVKETQYF
TRBJ2-4 NA TRBV5-1 NA TGCGCCAGCAGCATGGGACTTGCCAAAAACATTCAGTACTTC CASSMGLAKNIQYF
TRBJ1-5 many TRBV7-2 TRBD1 TGTGCCAGCAGCTTAGTGGGACAGGGAGGCAATCAGCCCCAGCATTTT CASSLVGQGGNQPQHF
TRBJ1-2 many TRBV10-3 TRBD1 TGTGCCATCAGTGAGCCCCCCCGGGACAGGGGCCTACGCGGCTACACCTTC CAISEPPRDRGLRGYTF
TRBJ1-1 NA TRBV20-1 NA TGCAGTGCTAGAGATCTTACCGCCGAAGCTTTCTTT CSARDLTAEAFF
TRBJ2-2 NA TRBV12-5 NA TGTGCTAGTGGTTTGGTATCAGGGAACACCGGGGAGCTGTTTTTT CASGLVSGNTGELFF
TRBJ2-3 many TRBV7-2 NA TGTGCCAGCAGTTTGGGACATAGCACAGATACGCAGTATTTT CASSLGHSTDTQYF
TRBJ2-3 many TRBV6-4 TRBD2 TGTGCCAGCAGTCCTAGCGGGGGGGCCGGGGGAGATACGCAGTATTTT CASSPSGGAGGDTQYF
TRBJ1-2 NA TRBV7-2 TRBD1 TGTGCCAGCAGCCCGAGGACAGGGCATAACTATGGCTACACCTTC CASSPRTGHNYGYTF
TRBJ2-7 once TRBV19 TRBD1 TGTGCCAGTAGTGTGGGACAGACTGGGGGATACTACGAGCAGTACTTC CASSVGQTGGYYEQYF
TRBJ2-4 NA TRBV7-2 TRBD2 TGTGCCAGCAGTTCGGGGACTAGCGGGGGATACGGAAACATTCAGTACTTC CASSSGTSGGYGNIQYF
TRBJ1-1 NA TRBV7-2 TRBD1 TGTGCCAGCAGCTACCTTATTATACCGGGACAGGTTGCTACTGAAGCTTTCTTT CASSYLIIPGQVATEAFF